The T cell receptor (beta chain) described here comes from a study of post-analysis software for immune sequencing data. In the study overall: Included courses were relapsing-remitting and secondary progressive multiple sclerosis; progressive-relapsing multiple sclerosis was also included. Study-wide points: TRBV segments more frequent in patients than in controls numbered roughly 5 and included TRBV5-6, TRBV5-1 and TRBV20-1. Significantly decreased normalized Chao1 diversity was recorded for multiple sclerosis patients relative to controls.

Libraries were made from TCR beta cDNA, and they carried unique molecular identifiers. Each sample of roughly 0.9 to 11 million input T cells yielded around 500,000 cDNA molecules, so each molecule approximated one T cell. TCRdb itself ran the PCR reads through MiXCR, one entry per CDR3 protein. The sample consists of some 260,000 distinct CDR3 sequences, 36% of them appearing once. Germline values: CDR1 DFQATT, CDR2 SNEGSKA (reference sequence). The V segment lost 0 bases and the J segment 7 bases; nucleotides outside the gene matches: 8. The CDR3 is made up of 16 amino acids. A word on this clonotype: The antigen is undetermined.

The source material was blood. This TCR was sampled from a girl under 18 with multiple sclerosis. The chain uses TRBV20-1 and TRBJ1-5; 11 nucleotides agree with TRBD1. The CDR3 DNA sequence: TGCAGTGCTAGAGAGTGGACAGGGGGCGGGCGACAGCCCCAGCATTTT. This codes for CSAREWTGGGRQPQHF.